This paragraph reports one T cell receptor (beta chain). What it binds is not known. Healthy donors matched for age and sex were used as controls. The authors negatively isolated CD8+ and CD4+ T cells and FACS-enriched TEMRA cells. This entry comes from a study of CD8 T cells in Susac syndrome. Reverse transcription used about 0.45 to 1 ug RNA and random hexamers. Amplification of TCR beta CDR3 by immunoSEQ multiplex PCR spanned 54 Vbeta and 13 Jbeta. Each CDR3 protein is one row after TCRdb ran MiXCR on the immunoSEQ multiplex PCR reads. The sample includes about 120,000 distinct CDR3 sequences, 94% of them seen just once. Study-level results: It was acknowledged by the study that relatively few individuals were included in its TCR sequencing and HLA analysis.

V was trimmed by 5 bases and J by 7 bases, leaving 14 bases between them. Germline V gene lookup returns CDR1 MDHEN and CDR2 SYDVKM. The length of the CDR3 is 13 residues. The sequence derives from a human donor in good health. The sequencing sample was made of CD4+ T cells from PBMCs. This rearrangement joins TRBV28 to TRBJ1-2; D might be TRBD1 (6 bases). CDR3 DNA sequence: TGTGCCAGCAGTCCCGACAGGAGGTCTGGCTACACCTTC. Translating gives CASSPDRRSGYTF.